The rows below give T cell receptor beta chains drawn from one sample of a study of somatic mutations in cytotoxic T cells in rheumatoid arthritis. Data came from immunoSEQ multiplex PCR; TCRdb stores just in-frame clones and leaves some out. Of more than 12,000 clones in the sample, 90% to 95% are singletons; the top ten hold approximately 18%. The sequencing input was CD4+ T cells sorted from blood. The receptors originated from a man between 65 and 80 years old with rheumatoid arthritis. CDR3s include the opening cysteine and the closing phenylalanine or tryptophan. A D gene is named only where the DNA matches it firmly. Rows give clone size only sometimes, using once, few, many, or a class for an expanded clone.

j_call d_call v_call clone_size cdr3_nt cdr3_aa
TRBJ2-2 NA TRBV5-1 NA TGCGCCAGCAGCGCGGCCCGAGACACCGGGGAGCTGTTTTTT CASSAARDTGELFF
TRBJ1-5 NA TRBV11-2 NA TGTGCCAGCAGCCAGACGGAGAATCAGCCCCAGCATTTT CASSQTENQPQHF
TRBJ2-3 TRBD2 TRBV4-2 NA TGTGCCAGCAGCCAAGATCGTAGCGGGGGGGCCGGAGATACGCAGTATTTT CASSQDRSGGAGDTQYF
TRBJ2-1 TRBD2 TRBV5-1 NA TGCGCCAGCGCCTCCCCCCCCGGGACTAGCGGGATAGGCGAGCAGTTCTTC CASASPPGTSGIGEQFF
TRBJ1-1 TRBD1 TRBV9 NA TGTGCCAGCAGCTCTCGGACAGGGAAGAACACTGAAGCTTTCTTT CASSSRTGKNTEAFF
TRBJ1-1 NA TRBV7-3 NA TGTGCCAGCAGCTTAACTGGGACTCGGGGGGTCGACACTGAAGCTTTCTTT CASSLTGTRGVDTEAFF
TRBJ1-1 NA TRBV4-1 NA TGCGCCAGCAGCCGCAATAGAGCTGAAGCTTTCTTT CASSRNRAEAFF
TRBJ1-1 NA TRBV5-1 once TGCGCCAGCAGCTTTGGCACCCGCACTGAAGCTTTCTTT CASSFGTRTEAFF
TRBJ1-5 NA TRBV18 NA TGTGCCAGCTCACCCGGACAGAGTAGCAATCAGCCCCAGCATTTT CASSPGQSSNQPQHF
TRBJ1-4 NA TRBV29-1 NA TGCAGCGTCGGCGAGGTGAGGAATGAAAAACTGTTTTTT CSVGEVRNEKLFF
TRBJ2-3 TRBD2 TRBV5-1 NA TGCGCCAGCAAGACTAGCGGACCCACAGATACGCAGTATTTT CASKTSGPTDTQYF
TRBJ2-3 NA TRBV29-1 NA TGCAGCGTCGGGTTTTTTTCTACTAGCACAGATACGCAGTATTTT CSVGFFSTSTDTQYF
TRBJ1-1 NA TRBV25-1 once TGTGCCAGCAGTGAGTTTGCAGGGTTGGACACTGAAGCTTTCTTT CASSEFAGLDTEAFF
TRBJ1-2 NA TRBV7-6 NA TGTGCCAGCACTCCCGCCCTGGGCGCGGGCTACACCTTC CASTPALGAGYTF
TRBJ2-7 NA TRBV18 NA TGTGCCAGCTCACCAGTCAGGGCCTCCTACGAGCAGTACTTC CASSPVRASYEQYF
TRBJ2-1 TRBD2 TRBV25-1 NA TGTGCCAGCGGTCTAGCGGGGGGGAATTTTGAGCAGTTCTTC CASGLAGGNFEQFF
TRBJ2-3 TRBD1 TRBV7-3 NA TGTGCCAGCAGCCCCGGGACAGTGGCAGATACGCAGTATTTT CASSPGTVADTQYF
TRBJ1-5 NA TRBV6-5 few TGTGCCAGCAGTTCCCAAGGTGGCGGTCAGCCCCAGCATTTT CASSSQGGGQPQHF
TRBJ1-1 NA TRBV11-2 NA TGTGCCACTACAGGGCGAGTGAACACTGAAGCTTTCTTT CATTGRVNTEAFF
TRBJ2-7 TRBD1 TRBV5-1 NA TGCGCCAGCAGGACCGGGACAGGGATCTCCTACGAGCAGTACTTC CASRTGTGISYEQYF
TRBJ1-4 NA TRBV11-2 NA TGTGCCAGCACCCCGTTAGGGCAGGGTAATGAAAAACTGTTTTTT CASTPLGQGNEKLFF
TRBJ2-2 TRBD2 TRBV7-3 NA TGTGCCAGCAGCCCCAGCGGGAGCAGCACCGGGGAGCTGTTTTTT CASSPSGSSTGELFF
TRBJ2-7 TRBD1 TRBV6-6 NA TGTGCCAGCAGCAGACAGGGTCCACACGAGCAGTACTTC CASSRQGPHEQYF
TRBJ2-5 NA TRBV11-2 NA TGTGCCAGCAGCTTAGTAGAGGAGGGGAGGACCCAGTACTTC CASSLVEEGRTQYF
TRBJ2-5 TRBD1 TRBV6-5 NA TGTGCCAGCAGTTACTCGGCGGGACAGGGGGTCGAGACCCAGTACTTC CASSYSAGQGVETQYF
TRBJ1-2 NA TRBV19 NA TGTGCCAGTAGTATAGGGGGCGGATTATATGGCTACACCTTC CASSIGGGLYGYTF
TRBJ1-1 NA TRBV6-1 NA TGTGCCAGCAGTATACCTCAGGGTTATAGTGAAGCTTTCTTT CASSIPQGYSEAFF
TRBJ1-5 NA TRBV10-3 once TGTGCCATCAGTGAGCCGGTTGGGCCCCAGCATTTT CAISEPVGPQHF
TRBJ1-1 TRBD1 TRBV7-9 NA TGTGCCAGCAGCTGGGGACAGGGGAACACTGAAGCTTTCTTT CASSWGQGNTEAFF
TRBJ2-3 NA TRBV2 NA TGTGCCAGCAGGGGGAGACAGGTTAGCACAGATACGCAGTATTTT CASRGRQVSTDTQYF
TRBJ2-7 NA TRBV7-2 NA TGTGCCAGCAGCTTAGGGGTGGGGAGCTCCTACGAGCAGTACTTC CASSLGVGSSYEQYF
TRBJ2-3 NA TRBV5-1 NA TGCGCCAGCAGCTTCGGACTACAATACACAGATACGCAGTATTTT CASSFGLQYTDTQYF
TRBJ1-3 NA TRBV7-9 NA TGTGCCAGCAGCTTAGGGGCATCTGGGGGCGTCGCTGGAAACACCATATATTTT CASSLGASGGVAGNTIYF
TRBJ2-3 TRBD2 TRBV11-3 NA TGTGCCAGCAGCTTAGTCGGGGGGGCGGGAGATACGCAGTATTTT CASSLVGGAGDTQYF
TRBJ2-2 NA TRBV30 NA TGTGCCTGGAAGCCAGGGGGGATCGGGGAGCTGTTTTTT CAWKPGGIGELFF
TRBJ2-1 TRBD2 TRBV5-1 NA TGCGCCAGCAGCTTTATCGGTCGGGCTAGCGGGGCTGCTTTAAATGAGCAGTTCTTC CASSFIGRASGAALNEQFF
TRBJ2-6 NA TRBV7-3 NA TGTGCCAGCAGCCTAGCATTAGACGCCTTACAAAGTCGGGCCAACGTCCTGACTTTC CASSLALDALQSRANVLTF
TRBJ1-1 NA TRBV28 few TGTGCCAGCATCGGGGATACTGAAGCTTTCTTT CASIGDTEAFF
TRBJ2-3 NA TRBV29-1 NA TGCAGCTTCGGGAGCACAGATACGCAGTATTTT CSFGSTDTQYF
TRBJ2-1 TRBD2 TRBV7-9 NA TGTGCCAGCAGCTCACGAGCGGGGGAAAATGAGCAGTTCTTC CASSSRAGENEQFF
TRBJ2-7 NA TRBV27 NA TGTGCCAGCAGTTCGTCACAGGGCAGAGGCTACGAGCAGTACTTC CASSSSQGRGYEQYF
TRBJ1-5 NA TRBV27 NA TGTGCCAGCAGCAAAGACAGAAATCAGCCCCAGCATTTT CASSKDRNQPQHF
TRBJ2-2 NA TRBV7-2 NA TGTGCCAGCCCCGGGTTTAATCCCGGGGAGCTGTTTTTT CASPGFNPGELFF
TRBJ2-1 TRBD1 TRBV11-3 NA TGTGCCAGCAGCCTAAGGACAGGGCTCTACAATGAGCAGTTCTTC CASSLRTGLYNEQFF
TRBJ2-1 NA TRBV30 few TGTGCCTGGACTAGCCTGGGAGGGACATACAATGAGCAGTTCTTC CAWTSLGGTYNEQFF
TRBJ1-2 TRBD1 TRBV7-2 NA TGTGCCAGCAGCTTAAAGGGGGCTGGGTATGGCTACACCTTC CASSLKGAGYGYTF
TRBJ2-1 TRBD2 TRBV7-8 once TGTGCCAGCAGATTCGGACTAGCGGGAGCCAATGAGCAGTTCTTC CASRFGLAGANEQFF
TRBJ2-4 TRBD2 TRBV6-1 NA TGTGCCAGCAGTGTAAGCGGGAGGGGGACCAAAAACATTCAGTACTTC CASSVSGRGTKNIQYF
TRBJ2-1 NA TRBV19 NA TGTGCCAGTAGTCCCGGGCTAGCGTACTCCTACAATGAGCAGTTCTTC CASSPGLAYSYNEQFF
TRBJ1-1 NA TRBV29-1 NA TGCAGCGTTGAACAGGGTAAAAATGAAGCTTTCTTT CSVEQGKNEAFF
TRBJ2-2 TRBD2 TRBV4-2 NA TGTGCCAGCAGCGGCTCTAGCGGGGACACCGGGGAGCTGTTTTTT CASSGSSGDTGELFF
TRBJ1-1 NA TRBV30 NA TGTGCCTGGAGTGTACTAGGGGAAGCTTTCTTT CAWSVLGEAFF
TRBJ1-2 TRBD1 TRBV25-1 NA TGTGCCAGCAGTGAAGTTCTCGGCAGGGGGACAGATGGCTACACCTTC CASSEVLGRGTDGYTF
TRBJ2-5 TRBD1 TRBV10-3 NA TGTGCCATCAGGGGGACAGGGATAGAGACCCAGTACTTC CAIRGTGIETQYF
TRBJ2-1 NA TRBV19 few TGTGCCAGTAGTATACGATCGGGAGCTAAGGATGAGCAGTTCTTC CASSIRSGAKDEQFF
TRBJ2-4 NA TRBV7-8 NA TGTGCCAGCAGCGCGGGGCTCGATGGGAACATTCAGTACTTC CASSAGLDGNIQYF
TRBJ2-5 NA TRBV21-1 NA TGTGCCAGCAGCAAAGGAACTAGCGGGAGGGGGGGAAAAGAGACCCAGTACTTC CASSKGTSGRGGKETQYF